Presented here are 20 T cell receptor beta chains from one specimen sequenced in a study of T cells in Graves' hyperthyroidism and ophthalmopathy. There were TCR beta CDR3 regions amplified from RNA transcripts. The HTBI set primed first-round TCR CDR3 RT-PCR. TCRdb ran MiXCR on the multiplex PCR reads and lists one entry per CDR3 protein. Altogether roughly 290,000 distinct CDR3 sequences are present, about an eighth being singletons, with the ten largest covering roughly 8%. Material: blood. The receptor set was obtained from a woman aged 30 to 39 with Graves' hyperthyroidism that later progressed to Graves' ophthalmopathy.

This clonotype was seen a handful of times. This chain connects TRBV6-5 to TRBJ2-7; D is perhaps TRBD2 (6 bases). CDR3 length: 13 residues. CDR1 is MNHEY and CDR2 is SVGAGI in the germline V gene. Between the trimmed V and J ends, which lost 2 bases and 5 bases, there was a span of 10 bases. This CDR3 reads CASSYDPSDEQYF. CDR3 nucleotide sequence: TGTGCCAGCAGTTACGACCCTAGCGACGAGCAGTACTTC.

This clonotype was found many times. The chain links TRBV15 to TRBJ2-7; TRBD2 is a possible D gene (5 bases). Trimming removed 0 bases from V and 0 bases from J, with 9 bases in between. From germline, CDR1 is LNHNV and CDR2 YYDKDF (reference sequence). The CDR3 is 15 amino acids. CDR3 residues: CATSRDGGSSYEQYF. CDR3 sequence (DNA): TGTGCCACCAGCAGAGATGGTGGGAGCTCCTACGAGCAGTACTTC.

This clonotype was found many times. V is TRBV27 and J is TRBJ2-1; 11 bases map to TRBD1. The CDR3 loop spans 16 amino acids. Germline assignment: CDR1 MNHEY and CDR2 SMNVEV (reference sequence). The V and J ends lost 7 bases and 6 bases, in that order; junction bases with no gene match: 11. CDR3 sequence reads: CASTASWDRGTNEQFF. CDR3 coding DNA: TGTGCCAGCACCGCGTCCTGGGACAGGGGGACCAATGAGCAGTTCTTC.

This clonotype was seen more than once but under ten times. This chain links TRBV3-1 with TRBJ1-6, with D perhaps matching TRBD1 (5 bases). Germline V CDR1 and CDR2: LGHDT, YNNKEL (reference sequence). Deletions cut 3 bases from V and 9 bases from J, with 18 bases between. CDR3 length: 16 amino acids. The CDR3 region is CASSQGDRGGGSPLHF. CDR3 bases: TGTGCCAGCAGCCAGGGGGATCGGGGGGGAGGTTCACCCCTCCACTTT.

The genes are TRBV29-1 and TRBJ2-1; 15 nucleotides match TRBD2. The DNA end is more similar to TRBJ2-7, so the J call may be wrong. The CDR3 is 18 amino acids. Germline V gene sequence: CDR1 SQVTM, CDR2 ANQGSEA. In DNA form, the CDR3 reads TGCAGCGCAGGACTAGCGGGAGGGTTTACCATTCTGGACAATGAGCAGTACTTC. It is translated as CSAGLAGGFTILDNEQYF.

This clonotype was counted at least ten times. The V gene is TRBV12-3 or TRBV12-4, the J gene TRBJ2-1; tentative D call: TRBD2 (7 bases). V was clipped by 3 bases and J by 9 bases, with 9 bases between them. CDR3 length equals 12 residues. CDR3 sequence (DNA): TGTGCCAGCAGTTTTCGGGGGGCTGAGCAGTTCTTC. Translation: CASSFRGAEQFF.

This clonotype showed up many times. The genes are TRBV6-1 and TRBJ2-2; TRBD1 aligns across 9 bases. Germline V CDR1 and CDR2: MNHNS, SASEGT. The CDR3 is made up of 17 amino acids. V was clipped by 2 bases and J by 0 bases; unmatched bases: 4. The CDR3 loop is CASSERDRVSNTGELFF. CDR3 bases: TGTGCCAGCAGTGAAAGGGACAGGGTGTCGAACACCGGGGAGCTGTTTTTT.

In this sample, this clonotype turned up many times. This chain connects TRBV7-9 to TRBJ2-1, with D unresolved. CDR3 size: 14 residues. The germline V and J ends were trimmed by 4 bases and 7 bases, with 14 bases remaining between them. In germline, CDR1 is SEHNR, CDR2 FQNEAQ (reference sequence). The CDR3 coding sequence is TGTGCCAGCAGCTCCCGGACCCCGATTAATGAGCAGTTCTTC. It translates to CASSSRTPINEQFF.

The rearrangement uses TRBV20-1 and TRBJ2-1, with 7 positions matching TRBD2. The CDR3 covers 18 residues. V lost 1 base to trimming and J lost 3 bases; unmatched junction nucleotides: 15. Germline CDR1 reads DFQATT; CDR2 reads SNEGSKA (reference sequence). The CDR3 coding sequence is TGCAGTGCTAGAGGACGACTAGCAAGAGGGCCTGTCTACAATGAGCAGTTCTTC. It specifies CSARGRLARGPVYNEQFF.

Details on this clonotype: This may be a read error: a much more frequent sequence differs by one nucleotide. V and J are TRBV28 and TRBJ1-2, with TRBD1 as a possible D gene (5 bases). V lost 6 bases to trimming and J lost 4 bases, with 15 bases between them. The CDR3 spans 14 residues. Germline V gene lookup returns CDR1 MDHEN and CDR2 SYDVKM. The CDR3 region is CASRSTGRRYGYTF. The CDR3 DNA reads TGTGCCAGCAGGTCCACAGGCCGCCGCTATGGCTACACCTTC.

This sequence joins TRBV4-2 and TRBJ2-1; 11 nucleotides agree with TRBD2. V lost 0 bases to trimming and J lost 8 bases; unmatched junction nucleotides: 6. CDR3 length: 16 residues. Germline CDR1 is LGHNA and CDR2 is YNFKEQ. DNA for the CDR3: TGTGCCAGCAGCCAAGATACTAGCGGGAGATGGTATGAGCAGTTCTTC. Translated: CASSQDTSGRWYEQFF.

This clonotype was observed many times. The V gene is TRBV12-3 or TRBV12-4, the J gene TRBJ1-2, with D perhaps TRBD1 (5 bases). This CDR3 has 14 residues. Trimming cost V 8 bases and J 7 bases, with 20 bases left between them. The CDR3, as DNA: TGTGCCAGCGGAATAACAGGTGGGGGAAGTGGCTACACCTTC. This sequence encodes CASGITGGGSGYTF.

The sample holds many counts of this clonotype. The chain combines TRBV5-1 with TRBJ2-1, with TRBD1 identical over 10 bases. Germline V lookup: CDR1 SGHRS, CDR2 YFSETQ. After removal of 2 bases from V and 4 bases from J, the junction contained 3 bases not matched to a gene. The CDR3 totals 15 residues. CDR3 sequence reads: CASSFGTGVYNEQFF. The CDR3 DNA follows: TGCGCCAGCAGCTTCGGGACAGGGGTATACAATGAGCAGTTCTTC. Together with reference TRBV5-1 and TRBJ2-1, the CDR3 gives the full variable domain: KAGVTQTPRYLIKTRGQQVTLSCSPISGHRSVSWYQQTPGQGLQFLFEYFSETQRNKGNFPGRFSGRQFSNSRSEMNVSTLELGDSALYLCASSFGTGVYNEQFFGPGTRLTVL.

This clonotype has ten or more counts. The V and J genes are TRBV28 and TRBJ2-7; D is unclear. Germline V gene data show CDR1 as MDHEN and CDR2 as SYDVKM. The CDR3 covers 14 residues. V was clipped by 1 base and J by 0 bases, with 7 bases between them. CDR3 in DNA: TGTGCCAGCAGTTTATTAGGGAACTCCTACGAGCAGTACTTC. This codes for CASSLLGNSYEQYF.

V gene TRBV5-4 combines with J gene TRBJ1-4, with 7 bases identical to TRBD1. V lost 6 bases and J lost 6; bases outside the gene matches: 5. This CDR3 has 13 amino acids. CDR1 is SGHNT and CDR2 is YYREEE in the germline V gene (reference sequence). The CDR3 is CASNQGGDEKLFF. The CDR3 bases are TGTGCCAGCAACCAGGGGGGAGATGAAAAACTGTTTTTT.

The sample holds a few counts of this clonotype. The chain couples TRBV5-4 to TRBJ2-5; 9 bases line up with TRBD2. V gave up 4 bases and J gave up 4 bases; unmatched junction bases: 11. CDR3 length: 16 amino acids. Germline values: CDR1 SGHNT, CDR2 YYREEE (reference sequence). CDR3 sequence reads: CASSTEGLAGRETQYF. CDR3 in DNA: TGTGCCAGCAGCACGGAGGGCCTAGCGGGGAGAGAGACCCAGTACTTC.

This clonotype showed up many times. J is TRBJ1-1 and V is TRBV12-3 or TRBV12-4; D may be TRBD1 (5 bases). The CDR3 is 15 residues long. Trimming took off 2 bases at V and 4 bases at J, with 14 bases between the two ends. The CDR3: CASSLRGTASTEAFF. CDR3 nucleotide sequence: TGTGCCAGCAGTTTAAGGGGAACCGCGAGCACTGAAGCTTTCTTT.

This clonotype was seen a handful of times. The rearrangement uses TRBV27 and TRBJ2-1; 8 bases line up with TRBD2. The germline V gene has CDR1 MNHEY and CDR2 SMNVEV (reference sequence). The length of the CDR3 is 14 residues. The trim removed 8 bases at V and 5 bases at J, leaving 8 bases unmatched. CDR3 sequence (DNA): TGTGCCAGCCGGGGGGGCAGGGCGGACAATGAGCAGTTCTTC. As protein: CASRGGRADNEQFF.

This clonotype has a count of ten or more. The V and J genes are TRBV20-1 and TRBJ2-7; D not certain. Looked up from germline, CDR1 is DFQATT and CDR2 is SNEGSKA (reference sequence). CDR3 length equals 15 residues. Trimming removed 6 bases from V and 5 bases from J, with 23 bases in between. For the CDR3, the DNA is TGCAGTGCGTTAGGTCAACTGACCCTCCTGGACGAGCAGTACTTC. The encoded protein is CSALGQLTLLDEQYF.

This clonotype was picked up many times. The rearrangement links TRBV2 to TRBJ2-7; D not resolved. V shed 6 bases and J shed 6 bases, with 15 bases lying between them. The CDR3 runs to 13 residues. CDR1 is SNHLY, CDR2 FYNNEI, per germline. CDR3 region: CASRATIQREQYF. The DNA of the CDR3 is TGTGCCAGCAGGGCTACGATTCAACGCGAGCAGTACTTC.